This is a list of T cell receptor beta chains from one sample in a study of cytomegalovirus exposure and HLA in healthy donors. Profiling relied on immunoSEQ multiplex PCR, and the TCRdb table lists in-frame clones only, not all of them. The table includes 150,000 to 200,000 clones, roughly three quarters detected once. The sequenced material came from PBMCs. The receptor source for this set is a male donor in good health and CMV-seropositive. Both conserved end residues are part of each CDR3. A D gene is named only where the DNA matches it firmly.

TRBV5-1	TRBJ2-3	TRBD2	CASTGEGDTQYF
TRBV6-5	TRBJ2-2	TRBD2	CASTRGAGGTGELFF
TRBV5-1	TRBJ2-7	TRBD1	CASSFTGAEEQYF
TRBV27	TRBJ2-5	TRBD1	CASSPLGTGAFGQETQYF
TRBV9	TRBJ1-1	NA	CASSVGSQNTEAFF
TRBV19	TRBJ1-1	NA	CASRRGGKYTEAFF
TRBV5-1	TRBJ2-5	NA	CASSLGVAQETQYF
TRBV6-1	TRBJ2-1	NA	CASSEARLTGNEQFF
TRBV6-5	TRBJ1-2	TRBD1	CASSPRTGKGYTF
TRBV7-9	TRBJ2-1	TRBD2	CASSLAGLAVNEQFF
TRBV5-1	TRBJ2-1	NA	CASSLDPAALTYNEQFF
TRBV11-1	TRBJ1-6	NA	CASSPARGQNSPLHF
TRBV4-1	TRBJ2-1	NA	CASSQAGNYNEQFF
TRBV6-1	TRBJ1-3	NA	CASRSEGGSGNTIYF
TRBV11-2	TRBJ2-1	TRBD2	CASSMTSGGPNEQFF
TRBV2	TRBJ1-2	NA	CASSAASGELDGYTF
TRBV2	TRBJ2-3	TRBD2	CASSARLAGGGDTQYF
TRBV2	TRBJ1-4	NA	CASSGGEATNEKLFF
TRBV7-9	TRBJ2-5	NA	CASSLGGELRETQYF
TRBV7-3	TRBJ1-1	NA	CASSLGQHTEAFF
TRBV19	NA	TRBD1	CASSIPGTGPYEQYF
TRBV7-6	TRBJ2-1	NA	CASSAFQNEQFF
TRBV25-1	TRBJ2-3	TRBD1	CASSELWTGGQDTQYF
TRBV6-5	TRBJ1-1	NA	CASSYIRGTGTEAFF
TRBV27	TRBJ2-1	NA	CASSLSPRYNEQFF
TRBV27	TRBJ1-5	NA	CASGDAGGRGGNQPQHF
TRBV30	TRBJ1-1	TRBD1	CAWSSSGTENTEAFF
TRBV9	TRBJ2-7	TRBD1	CASSPRDSRFYEQYF
TRBV7-2	TRBJ1-5	NA	CASSLALAAQPQHF
TRBV5-1	TRBJ1-2	NA	CASSRGFGYTF
TRBV9	TRBJ2-2	NA	CASSVVNGELFF
TRBV10-1	TRBJ2-2	NA	CASSDTLTGELFF
TRBV5-8	TRBJ2-1	TRBD2	CARRAGGPFF
TRBV30	TRBJ2-6	TRBD1	CAWSHPRTGGISGANVLTF
TRBV18	TRBJ2-3	TRBD2	CASSQGLAPDTQYF
TRBV7-3	TRBJ2-1	NA	CASSSGGLRGGGEQFF
TRBV4-1	TRBJ1-5	TRBD1	CASSQIWTGRNQPQHF
TRBV2	TRBJ2-4	NA	CASVGAKNIQYF
TRBV5-5	TRBJ2-7	TRBD2	CASLLAGGTYEQYF
TRBV5-5	TRBJ2-5	NA	CASSLAGSQETQYF
TRBV21-1	TRBJ2-5	NA	CASSKAEGQGRVETQYF
TRBV27	TRBJ1-1	NA	CASSPDWGRNWDF
TRBV4-3	TRBJ2-7	TRBD1	CASSRIRDSSYEQYF
TRBV5-4	TRBJ2-1	TRBD2	CASSGSVSGGLGNEQFF
TRBV7-2	TRBJ1-2	NA	CASSLEQGPNYGYTF
TRBV6-6	TRBJ1-1	TRBD1	CASSFGQGTEAFF
TRBV6-4	TRBJ2-3	NA	CASSLEREDTQYF
TRBV6-4	TRBJ2-1	TRBD2	CASSDTSGGANEQFF
TRBV27	TRBJ1-6	NA	CASSLFGQNSPLHF
TRBV9	TRBJ1-4	NA	CASTGQSEKLFF
TRBV30	TRBJ1-2	NA	CAWSVLPRNYGYTF
TRBV6-5	TRBJ2-3	TRBD2	CASNGPGLATYF
TRBV7-6	TRBJ2-7	TRBD1	CASSTGTETYEQYF
TRBV7-2	TRBJ1-3	TRBD1	CASSLTGTGNTIYF
TRBV25-1	TRBJ2-7	TRBD2	CASSIGEGWAYEQYF
TRBV7-9	TRBJ2-5	TRBD2	CASNLAGGQETQYF
TRBV11-2	TRBJ2-7	TRBD1	CASSLFRTGSYEQYF
TRBV7-9	TRBJ2-3	TRBD2	CASNLGGGTTDTQYF
TRBV25-1	TRBJ2-7	TRBD1	CASSDDRTGPYSYEQYF
TRBV6-1	TRBJ1-2	NA	CAGRPYGTLDYGYTF